A selection of T cell receptor beta chains follows, all from one sample in a study of shared clonotypes between healthy human individuals. Generated by immunoSEQ multiplex PCR, the TCRdb table keeps only in-frame clones and is missing some. Among some 2,500,000 clones listed, 93% were seen once. Sequencing input: naive CD4+ T cells from PBMCs. These receptors originate from a man between 18 and 29 years old in good health. Some clones in this sample may be carry-over from other donors' samples. CDR3s include the opening cysteine and the closing phenylalanine or tryptophan. Each record gives: V gene, J gene, clone size, D gene, CDR3 protein, CDR3 DNA. A D gene is named only where the DNA matches it firmly. Clone size is given for some rows only: seen once, a few or many times, or a class if the clone is expanded.

TRBV5-1	TRBJ2-2	once	-	CASSFSVNTGELFF	TGCGCCAGCAGCTTTTCGGTTAACACCGGGGAGCTGTTTTTT
TRBV4-1	TRBJ2-1	-	-	CASSQDPETGALSNYLGNEQFF	TGCGCCAGCAGCCAAGACCCCGAGACAGGAGCCCTGTCCAATTATCTGGGCAATGAGCAGTTCTTC
TRBV15	TRBJ2-1	-	TRBD2	CATSRDYGTTYNEQFF	TGTGCCACCAGCAGAGATTATGGGACTACCTACAATGAGCAGTTCTTC
TRBV28	TRBJ2-2	-	-	CASSPHVRGLFF	TGTGCCAGCAGTCCCCACGTTAGGGGGCTGTTTTTT
TRBV30	TRBJ2-5	-	-	CAWSGVEETQYF	TGTGCCTGGAGTGGAGTGGAAGAGACCCAGTACTTC
TRBV4-2	TRBJ2-5	-	TRBD2	CASSPLGSGRVQETQYF	TGTGCCAGCAGCCCCTTGGGTAGCGGGAGAGTTCAAGAGACCCAGTACTTC
TRBV15	TRBJ1-5	-	TRBD1	CATSRDTSFGGGDQPQHF	TGTGCCACCAGCAGAGATACCTCGTTTGGAGGGGGCGATCAGCCCCAGCATTTT
TRBV6-6	TRBJ2-7	once	-	CASKKGDAASYEQYF	TGTGCCAGTAAGAAGGGGGACGCGGCCTCCTACGAGCAGTACTTC
TRBV5-1	TRBJ2-7	-	-	CASSHGGPKIYEQYF	TGCGCCAGCAGCCATGGGGGCCCCAAAATCTACGAGCAGTACTTC
TRBV7-2	TRBJ1-1	-	TRBD1	CASSLLGQGHTEAFF	TGTGCCAGCAGCTTGCTTGGACAGGGGCACACTGAAGCTTTCTTT
TRBV5-6	TRBJ1-3	-	-	CASSLGQLGNTIYF	TGTGCCAGCAGCTTGGGACAGCTGGGAAACACCATATATTTT
TRBV18	TRBJ1-3	-	-	CASSPNRQGTNSGNTIYF	TGTGCCAGCTCACCCAATCGGCAGGGGACGAACTCTGGAAACACCATATATTTT
TRBV25-1	TRBJ1-2	-	TRBD1	CASSEYEGAGKGYTF	TGTGCCAGCAGTGAATATGAGGGGGCGGGTAAAGGCTACACCTTC
TRBV6-1	TRBJ2-1	once	TRBD2	CASRLAEVSYNEQFF	TGTGCCAGCAGACTAGCGGAAGTTTCCTACAATGAGCAGTTCTTC
TRBV19	TRBJ1-2	-	TRBD1	CASTRRATGNYGYTF	TGTGCCAGTACCCGAAGGGCGACAGGGAACTATGGCTACACCTTC
TRBV6-5	TRBJ1-1	-	-	CATLPPGMNTEAFF	TGTGCCACCCTCCCCCCAGGCATGAACACTGAAGCTTTCTTT
TRBV27	TRBJ2-6	-	TRBD1	CASSSRLPGQIESGANVLTF	TGTGCCAGCAGTTCCCGCCTACCGGGACAGATAGAATCTGGGGCCAACGTCCTGACTTTC
TRBV7-2	TRBJ1-4	once	-	CASRAGLPNEKLFF	TGTGCCAGCAGAGCAGGGCTGCCTAATGAAAAACTGTTTTTT
TRBV19	TRBJ1-5	once	-	CASTPGGRRQPQHF	TGTGCCAGTACCCCCGGCGGGCGGAGACAGCCCCAGCATTTT
TRBV13	TRBJ2-7	-	TRBD2	CASSQSRLAYTYEQYF	TGTGCCAGCAGCCAATCCCGACTAGCGTACACCTACGAGCAGTACTTC
TRBV4-1	TRBJ2-7	-	-	CASSQEGREYEQYF	TGCGCCAGCAGCCAAGAAGGCAGAGAATACGAGCAGTACTTC
TRBV18	TRBJ2-3	-	-	CASSPSIVSGPTDTQYF	TGTGCCAGCTCACCGAGCATAGTGAGTGGACCCACAGATACGCAGTATTTT
TRBV28	TRBJ1-2	-	-	CASSLYLDRANYGYTF	TGTGCCAGCAGTTTATACCTGGACAGAGCTAACTATGGCTACACCTTC
TRBV28	TRBJ2-2	-	TRBD2	CASSPGTKSTGELFF	TGTGCCAGCAGCCCTGGGACTAAGAGCACCGGGGAGCTGTTTTTT
TRBV28	TRBJ1-2	-	TRBD1	CASSLFGVGTGGVNGYTF	TGTGCCAGCAGTTTATTTGGGGTTGGGACAGGGGGCGTCAATGGCTACACCTTC
TRBV7-8	TRBJ2-2	-	TRBD2	CASSLGAGGGTGELFF	TGTGCCAGCAGCTTAGGCGCGGGAGGCGGAACCGGGGAGCTGTTTTTT
TRBV5-1	TRBJ2-7	-	TRBD2	CASKPRTSATYEQYF	TGCGCCAGCAAACCGAGGACTAGCGCGACCTACGAGCAGTACTTC
TRBV28	TRBJ1-4	-	-	CASRLTGNPNEKLFF	TGTGCCAGCAGATTAACAGGGAATCCTAATGAAAAACTGTTTTTT
TRBV5-1	TRBJ2-1	-	TRBD2	CASSSAGEGMSYNEQFF	TGCGCCAGCAGCTCCGCGGGAGAAGGGATGTCCTACAATGAGCAGTTCTTC
TRBV19	TRBJ2-7	once	-	CASSIAYSRGYEQYF	TGTGCCAGTAGTATCGCCTATTCACGGGGTTACGAGCAGTACTTC
TRBV7-2	TRBJ2-7	once	TRBD2	CAEDSGASGTLQYF	TGTGCCGAGGATTCGGGAGCTAGCGGGACGTTGCAGTACTTC
TRBV5-1	TRBJ1-5	-	TRBD1	CASSLETGLNQPQHF	TGCGCCAGCAGCTTGGAGACAGGGCTGAATCAGCCCCAGCATTTT
TRBV9	TRBJ2-1	-	-	CASSLPSSEEQFF	TGTGCCAGCAGCTTACCTAGCTCGGAGGAGCAGTTCTTC
TRBV9	TRBJ2-1	-	-	CASSVQGSSYNEQFF	TGTGCCAGCAGCGTCCAGGGGAGCTCCTACAATGAGCAGTTCTTC
TRBV5-1	TRBJ2-2	-	TRBD2	CASSLEASGSSAGELFF	TGCGCCAGCAGCTTGGAGGCTAGCGGGAGTTCAGCCGGGGAGCTGTTTTTT
TRBV27	TRBJ2-7	once	-	CASSFGRGGSYEQYF	TGTGCCAGCAGTTTTGGACGGGGAGGTTCCTACGAGCAGTACTTC
TRBV7-2	TRBJ2-5	-	TRBD1	CASSSGQGVETQYF	TGTGCCAGCAGCTCGGGACAGGGGGTAGAGACCCAGTACTTC